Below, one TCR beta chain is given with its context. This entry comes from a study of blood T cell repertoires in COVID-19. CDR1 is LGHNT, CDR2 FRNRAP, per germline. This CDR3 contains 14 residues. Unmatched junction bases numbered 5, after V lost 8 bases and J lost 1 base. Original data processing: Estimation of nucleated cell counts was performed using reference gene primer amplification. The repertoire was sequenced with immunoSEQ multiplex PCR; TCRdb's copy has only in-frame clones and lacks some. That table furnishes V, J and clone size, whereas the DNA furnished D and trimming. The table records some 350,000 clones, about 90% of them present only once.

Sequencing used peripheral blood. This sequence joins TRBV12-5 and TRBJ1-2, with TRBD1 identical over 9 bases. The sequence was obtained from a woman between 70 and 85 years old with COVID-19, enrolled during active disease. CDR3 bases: TGTGCTAGTTCGGGACAGGGTCTTAACTATGGCTACACCTTC. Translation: CASSGQGLNYGYTF.